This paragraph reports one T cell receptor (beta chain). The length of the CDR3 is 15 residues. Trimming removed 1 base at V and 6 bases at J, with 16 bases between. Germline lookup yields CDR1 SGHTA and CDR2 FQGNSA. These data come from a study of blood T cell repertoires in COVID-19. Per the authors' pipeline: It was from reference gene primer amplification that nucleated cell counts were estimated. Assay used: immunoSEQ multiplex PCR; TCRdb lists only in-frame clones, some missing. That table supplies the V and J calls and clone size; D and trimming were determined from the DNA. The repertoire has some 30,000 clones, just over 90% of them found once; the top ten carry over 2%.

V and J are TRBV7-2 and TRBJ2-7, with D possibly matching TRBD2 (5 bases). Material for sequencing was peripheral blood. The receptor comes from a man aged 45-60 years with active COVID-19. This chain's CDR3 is CASSLVVGLASEQYF. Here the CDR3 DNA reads TGTGCCAGCAGCTTAGTCGTGGGCCTAGCCTCCGAGCAGTACTTC. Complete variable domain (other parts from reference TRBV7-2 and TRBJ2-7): GAGVSQSPSNKVTEKGKDVELRCDPISGHTALYWYRQSLGQGLEFLIYFQGNSAPDKSGLPSDRFSAERTGGSVSTLTIQRTQQEDSAVYLCASSLVVGLASEQYFGPGTRLTVT.